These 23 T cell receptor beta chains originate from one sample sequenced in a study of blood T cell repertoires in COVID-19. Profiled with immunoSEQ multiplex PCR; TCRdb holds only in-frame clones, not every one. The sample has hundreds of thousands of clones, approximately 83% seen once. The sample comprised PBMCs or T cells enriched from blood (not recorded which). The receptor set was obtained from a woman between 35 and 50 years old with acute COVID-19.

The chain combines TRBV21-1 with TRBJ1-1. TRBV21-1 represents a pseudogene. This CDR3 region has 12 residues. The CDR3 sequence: CASRIENTEAFF. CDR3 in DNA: TGTGCCAGCAGAATAGAGAACACTGAAGCTTTCTTT.

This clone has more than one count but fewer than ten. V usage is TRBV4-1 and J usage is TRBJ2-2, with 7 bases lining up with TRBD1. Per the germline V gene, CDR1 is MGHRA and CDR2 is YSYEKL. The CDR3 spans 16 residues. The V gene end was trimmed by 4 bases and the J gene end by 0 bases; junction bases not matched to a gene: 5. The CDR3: CASSPHRGPNTGELFF. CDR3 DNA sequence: TGCGCCAGCAGCCCACACAGGGGTCCGAACACCGGGGAGCTGTTTTTT.

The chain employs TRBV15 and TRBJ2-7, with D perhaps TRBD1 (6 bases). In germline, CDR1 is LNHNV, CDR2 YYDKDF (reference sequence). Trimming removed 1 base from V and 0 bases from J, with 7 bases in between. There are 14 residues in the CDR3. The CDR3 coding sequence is TGTGCCACCAGCAGAGGGGGGCTCTCCTACGAGCAGTACTTC. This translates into CATSRGGLSYEQYF.

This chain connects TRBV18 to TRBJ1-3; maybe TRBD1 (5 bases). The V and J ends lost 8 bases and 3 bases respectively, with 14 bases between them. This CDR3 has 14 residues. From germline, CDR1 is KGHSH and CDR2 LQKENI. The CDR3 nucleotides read TGTGCCAGCCATACAGGCAGTGTTGGAAACACCATATATTTT. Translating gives CASHTGSVGNTIYF.

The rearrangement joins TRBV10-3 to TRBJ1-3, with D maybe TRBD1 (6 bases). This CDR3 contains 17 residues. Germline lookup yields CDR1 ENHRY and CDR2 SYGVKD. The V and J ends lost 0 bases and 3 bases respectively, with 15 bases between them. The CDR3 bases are TGTGCCATCAGTGAGTCGGGAAGACAGGACATTGGAAACACCATATATTTT. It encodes CAISESGRQDIGNTIYF.

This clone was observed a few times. The CDR3 reads CASSPITSGRRVQGYNEQFF. The CDR3 bases are TGTGCCAGCAGCCCAATCACTAGCGGGAGACGGGTACAGGGCTACAATGAGCAGTTCTTC. The V call is TRBV3-1 (or the pseudogene TRBV3-2), the J call TRBJ2-1, with 11 bases matching TRBD2. Germline V gene sequence: CDR1 LGHDT, CDR2 YNNKEL (reference sequence). V dropped 4 bases and J dropped 3; count of bases not matched to a gene: 17. The CDR3 totals 20 residues.

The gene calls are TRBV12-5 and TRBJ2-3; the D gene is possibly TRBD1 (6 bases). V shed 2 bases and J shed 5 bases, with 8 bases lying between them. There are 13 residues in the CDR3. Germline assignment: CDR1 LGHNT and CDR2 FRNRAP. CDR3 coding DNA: TGTGCTAGTGGTTTGAGCAGGGGAGATACGCAGTATTTT. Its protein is CASGLSRGDTQYF.

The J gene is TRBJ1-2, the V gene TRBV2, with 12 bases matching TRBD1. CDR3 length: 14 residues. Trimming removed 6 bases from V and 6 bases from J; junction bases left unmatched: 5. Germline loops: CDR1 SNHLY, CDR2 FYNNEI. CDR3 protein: CASRVGQGADGYTF. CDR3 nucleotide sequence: TGTGCCAGCAGGGTGGGACAGGGGGCCGATGGCTACACCTTC.

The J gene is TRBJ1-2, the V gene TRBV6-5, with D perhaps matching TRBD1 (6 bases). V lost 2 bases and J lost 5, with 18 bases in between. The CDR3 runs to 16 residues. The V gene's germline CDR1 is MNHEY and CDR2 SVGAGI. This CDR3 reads CASSYPPGQGLYGYTF. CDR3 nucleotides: TGTGCCAGCAGTTACCCCCCCGGCCAGGGGCTTTATGGCTACACCTTC.

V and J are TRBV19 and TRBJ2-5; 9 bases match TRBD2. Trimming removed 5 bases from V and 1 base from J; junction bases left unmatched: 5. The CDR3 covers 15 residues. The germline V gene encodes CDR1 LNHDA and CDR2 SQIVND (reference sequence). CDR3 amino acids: CASSPGTSRQETQYF. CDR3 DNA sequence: TGTGCCAGTAGTCCCGGGACTAGCCGCCAAGAGACCCAGTACTTC.

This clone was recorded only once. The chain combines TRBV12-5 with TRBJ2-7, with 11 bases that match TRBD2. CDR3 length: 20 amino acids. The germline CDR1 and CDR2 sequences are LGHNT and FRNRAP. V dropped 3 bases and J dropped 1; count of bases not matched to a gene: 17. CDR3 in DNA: TGTGCTAGTGGTTTTTCCCATAAAGAGACTAGCGGGGTGAAATCCTACGAGCAGTACTTC. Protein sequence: CASGFSHKETSGVKSYEQYF.

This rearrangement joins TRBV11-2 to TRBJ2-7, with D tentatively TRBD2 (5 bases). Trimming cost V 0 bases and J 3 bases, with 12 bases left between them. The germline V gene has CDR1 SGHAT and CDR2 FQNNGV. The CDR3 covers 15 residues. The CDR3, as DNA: TGTGCCAGCAGCTTAGAGGTCGGGGTGGGCTACGAGCAGTACTTC. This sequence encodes CASSLEVGVGYEQYF.

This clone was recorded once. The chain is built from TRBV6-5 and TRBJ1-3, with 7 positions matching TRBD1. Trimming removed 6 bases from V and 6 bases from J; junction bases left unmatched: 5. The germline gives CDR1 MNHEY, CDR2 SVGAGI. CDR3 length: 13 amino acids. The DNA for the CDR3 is TGTGCCAGCAGAGACAGGGCCGAAAACACCATATATTTT. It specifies CASRDRAENTIYF.

The CDR3 region has the DNA TGTGCCAGCCGGACAGGGGGCATCACTGAAGCTTTCTTT. Its protein is CASRTGGITEAFF. This chain uses TRBV19 with TRBJ1-1, with 11 positions matching TRBD1. J gave up 4 bases and V 9 bases, and 4 bases lay outside the gene matches. This CDR3 spans 13 amino acids. Germline CDR1 LNHDA, CDR2 SQIVND (reference sequence).

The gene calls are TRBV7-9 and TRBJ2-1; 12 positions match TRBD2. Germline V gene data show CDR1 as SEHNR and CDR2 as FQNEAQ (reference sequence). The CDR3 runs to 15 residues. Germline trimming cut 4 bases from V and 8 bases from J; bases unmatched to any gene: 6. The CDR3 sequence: CASSSRLAGVYEQFF. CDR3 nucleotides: TGTGCCAGCAGCTCGAGACTAGCGGGAGTTTATGAGCAGTTCTTC.

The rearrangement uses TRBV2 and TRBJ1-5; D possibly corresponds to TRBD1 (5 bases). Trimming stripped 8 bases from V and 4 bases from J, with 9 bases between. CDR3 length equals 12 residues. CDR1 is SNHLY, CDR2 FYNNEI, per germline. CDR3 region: CASRKGNQPQHF. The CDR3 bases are TGTGCCAGCCGGAAGGGGAATCAGCCCCAGCATTTT.

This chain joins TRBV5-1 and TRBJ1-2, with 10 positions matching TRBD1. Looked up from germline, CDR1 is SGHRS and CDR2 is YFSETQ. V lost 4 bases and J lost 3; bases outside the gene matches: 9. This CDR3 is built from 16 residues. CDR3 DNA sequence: TGCGCCAGCAGCCCCTGGGACAGGGGCTATCACTATGGCTACACCTTC. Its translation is CASSPWDRGYHYGYTF.

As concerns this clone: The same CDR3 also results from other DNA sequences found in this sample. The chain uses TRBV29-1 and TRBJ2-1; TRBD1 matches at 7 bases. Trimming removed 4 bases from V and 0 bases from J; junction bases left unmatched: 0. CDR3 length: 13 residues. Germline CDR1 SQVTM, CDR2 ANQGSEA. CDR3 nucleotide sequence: TGCAGCGTTGCAGGGGGCTCCTACAATGAGCAGTTCTTC. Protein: CSVAGGSYNEQFF.

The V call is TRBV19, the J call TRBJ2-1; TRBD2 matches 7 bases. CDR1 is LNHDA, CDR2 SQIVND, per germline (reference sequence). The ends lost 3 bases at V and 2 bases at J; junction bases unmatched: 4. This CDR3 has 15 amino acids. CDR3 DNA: TGTGCCAGTAGTATTCAAGCGGGACCCTACAATGAGCAGTTCTTC. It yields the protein CASSIQAGPYNEQFF.

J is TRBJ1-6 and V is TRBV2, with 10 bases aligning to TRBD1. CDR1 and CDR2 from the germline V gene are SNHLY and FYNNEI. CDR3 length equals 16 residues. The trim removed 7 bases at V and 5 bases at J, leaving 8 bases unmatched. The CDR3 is CASNPDRGVNNSPLHF. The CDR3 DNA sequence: TGTGCCAGCAATCCGGACAGGGGGGTTAATAATTCACCCCTCCACTTT.

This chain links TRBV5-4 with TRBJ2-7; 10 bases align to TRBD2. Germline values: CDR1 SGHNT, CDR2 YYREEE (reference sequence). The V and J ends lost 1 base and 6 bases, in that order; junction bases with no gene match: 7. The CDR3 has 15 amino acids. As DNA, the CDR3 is TGTGCCAGCAGCTTGACGGCTAGCGGGAGATTCGAGCAGTACTTC. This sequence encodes CASSLTASGRFEQYF.

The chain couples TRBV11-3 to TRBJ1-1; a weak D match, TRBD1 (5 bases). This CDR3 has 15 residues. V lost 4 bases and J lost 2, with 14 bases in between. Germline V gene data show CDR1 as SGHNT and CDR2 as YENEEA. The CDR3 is CASSSGGGDNTEAFF. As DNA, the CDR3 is TGTGCCAGCAGCTCCGGTGGGGGGGATAACACTGAAGCTTTCTTT.

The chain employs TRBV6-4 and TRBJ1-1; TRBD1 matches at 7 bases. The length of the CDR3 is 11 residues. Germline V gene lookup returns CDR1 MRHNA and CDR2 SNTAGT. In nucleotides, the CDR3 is TGTGGGGGACAGATCAACACTGAAGCTTTCTTT. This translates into CGGQINTEAFF.